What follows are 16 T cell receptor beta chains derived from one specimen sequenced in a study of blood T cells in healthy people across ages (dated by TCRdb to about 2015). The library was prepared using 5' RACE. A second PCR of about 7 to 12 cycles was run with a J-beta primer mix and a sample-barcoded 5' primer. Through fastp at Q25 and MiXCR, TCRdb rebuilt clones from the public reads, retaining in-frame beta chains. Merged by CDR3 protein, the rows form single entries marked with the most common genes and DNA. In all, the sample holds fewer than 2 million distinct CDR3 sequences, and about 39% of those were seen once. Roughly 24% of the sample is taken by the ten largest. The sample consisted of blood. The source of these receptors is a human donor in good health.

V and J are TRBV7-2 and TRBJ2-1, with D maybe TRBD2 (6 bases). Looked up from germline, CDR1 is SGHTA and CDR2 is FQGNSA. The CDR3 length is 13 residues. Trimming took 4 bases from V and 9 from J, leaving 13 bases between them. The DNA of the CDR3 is TGTGCCAGCAGCTACTGGGACTCTGGTGAGCAGTTCTTC. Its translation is CASSYWDSGEQFF.

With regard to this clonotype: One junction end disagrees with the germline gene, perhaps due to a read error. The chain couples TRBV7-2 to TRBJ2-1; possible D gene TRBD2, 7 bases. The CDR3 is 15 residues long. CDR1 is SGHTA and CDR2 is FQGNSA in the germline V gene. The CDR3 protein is CASSLGAGRDNKQFF. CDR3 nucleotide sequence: TGTGCCAGCAGCCTTGGTGCAGGGAGGGACAATAAGCAGTTCTTC.

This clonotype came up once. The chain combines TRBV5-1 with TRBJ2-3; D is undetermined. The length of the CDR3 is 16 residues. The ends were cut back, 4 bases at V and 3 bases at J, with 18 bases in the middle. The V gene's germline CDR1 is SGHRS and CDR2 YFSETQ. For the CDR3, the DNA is TGCGCCAGCAGCCCGGCGTTGGGCTTGCTTACAGATACGCAGTATTTT. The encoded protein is CASSPALGLLTDTQYF.

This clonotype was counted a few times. CDR3 in amino acids: CASSPKTGTDNSPLHF. The CDR3 region has the DNA TGTGCCAGCAGTCCTAAAACAGGGACGGATAATTCACCCCTCCACTTT. V gene TRBV6-5 combines with J gene TRBJ1-6; TRBD1 is a possible D gene (6 bases). In germline, CDR1 is MNHEY, CDR2 SVGAGI. Trimming shortened V by 5 bases and J by 5 bases, and 16 bases separated the two germline ends. The CDR3 length is 16 residues.

CDR3 DNA sequence: TGCAGCGCCTGGGAAGTCATGAACACTGAAGCTTTCTTT. Translation: CSAWEVMNTEAFF. This chain links TRBV29-1 with TRBJ1-1, with no clear D. CDR1 is SQVTM and CDR2 is ANQGSEA in the germline V gene. Between the trimmed V and J ends, which lost 7 bases and 0 bases, there was a span of 12 bases. This CDR3 region has 13 residues.

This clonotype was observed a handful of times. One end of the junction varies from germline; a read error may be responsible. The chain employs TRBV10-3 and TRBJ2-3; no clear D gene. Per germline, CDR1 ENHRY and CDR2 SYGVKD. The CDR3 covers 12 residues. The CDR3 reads CAVSGPGDTQYF. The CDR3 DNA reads TGTGCCGTCAGTGGACCGGGAGATACGCAGTATTTT.

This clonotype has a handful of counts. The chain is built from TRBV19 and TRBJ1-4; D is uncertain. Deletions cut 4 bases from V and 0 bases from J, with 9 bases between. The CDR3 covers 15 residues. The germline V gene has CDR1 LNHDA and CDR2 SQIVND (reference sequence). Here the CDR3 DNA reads TGTGCCAGTAGTAGCCCCGTATCAACTAATGAAAAACTGTTTTTT. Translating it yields CASSSPVSTNEKLFF.

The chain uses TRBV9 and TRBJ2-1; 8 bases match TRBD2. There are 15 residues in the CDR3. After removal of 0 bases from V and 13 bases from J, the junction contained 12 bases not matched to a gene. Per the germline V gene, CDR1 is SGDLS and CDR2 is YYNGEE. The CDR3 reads CASSVGKSSGQTQFF. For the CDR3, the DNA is TGTGCCAGCAGCGTAGGAAAGTCTAGCGGGCAGACCCAGTTCTTC.

The CDR3 protein is CASSPKAGSSYEQYF. DNA for the CDR3: TGTGCCAGCTCACCTAAAGCGGGGAGCTCCTACGAGCAGTACTTC. The V call is TRBV18, the J call TRBJ2-7; TRBD2 agrees at 7 bases. This CDR3 is 15 amino acids long. V trimming: 3 bases; J trimming: 0 bases; junction bases outside the gene matches: 5. The germline CDR1 and CDR2 sequences are KGHSH and LQKENI. Filled out from reference TRBV18 and TRBJ2-7, the complete variable domain reads NAGVMQNPRHLVRRRGQEARLRCSPMKGHSHVYWYRQLPEEGLKFMVYLQKENIIDESGMPKERFSAEFPKEGPSILRIQQVVRGDSAAYFCASSPKAGSSYEQYFGPGTRLTVT.

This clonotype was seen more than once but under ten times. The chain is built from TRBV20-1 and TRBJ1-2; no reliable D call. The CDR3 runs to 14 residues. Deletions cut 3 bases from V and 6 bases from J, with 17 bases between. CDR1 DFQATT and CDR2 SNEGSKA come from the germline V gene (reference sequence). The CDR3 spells CSASGGATPHGYTF. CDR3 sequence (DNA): TGCAGTGCTAGTGGCGGAGCCACACCCCATGGCTACACCTTC.

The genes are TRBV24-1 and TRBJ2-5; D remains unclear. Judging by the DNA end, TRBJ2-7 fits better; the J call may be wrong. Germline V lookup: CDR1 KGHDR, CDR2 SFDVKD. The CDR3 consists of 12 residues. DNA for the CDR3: TGTGCCACCAGTGATCCAGAATACGAGCAGTACTTC. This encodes CATSDPEYEQYF.

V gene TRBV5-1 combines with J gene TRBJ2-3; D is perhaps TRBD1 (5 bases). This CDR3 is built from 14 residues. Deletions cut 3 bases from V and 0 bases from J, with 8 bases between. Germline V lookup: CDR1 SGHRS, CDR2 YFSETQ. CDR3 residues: CASSCRASTDTQYF. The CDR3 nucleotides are TGCGCCAGCAGCTGCAGGGCGAGCACAGATACGCAGTATTTT.

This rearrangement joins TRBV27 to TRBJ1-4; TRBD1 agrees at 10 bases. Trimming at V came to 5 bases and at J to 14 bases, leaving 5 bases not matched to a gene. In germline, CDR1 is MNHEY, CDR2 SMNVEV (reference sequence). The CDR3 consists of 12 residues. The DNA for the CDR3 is TGTGCCAGCAGTCACGGGACAGGGGTGCTGTTTTTT. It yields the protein CASSHGTGVLFF.

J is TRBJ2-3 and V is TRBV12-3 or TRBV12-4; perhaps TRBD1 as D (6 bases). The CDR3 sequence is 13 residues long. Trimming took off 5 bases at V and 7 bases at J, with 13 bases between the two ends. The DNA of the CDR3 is TGTGCCAGCAGTCCCACAGGGCTGAATACGCAGTATTTT. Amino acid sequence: CASSPTGLNTQYF.

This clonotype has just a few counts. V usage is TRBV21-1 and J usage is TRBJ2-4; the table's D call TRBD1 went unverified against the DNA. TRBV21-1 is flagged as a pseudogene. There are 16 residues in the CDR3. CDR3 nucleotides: TGTGCCAGCAGCACTGAGGGTCCCACTTTCTCGGGCATTCAGTACTTC. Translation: CASSTEGPTFSGIQYF.

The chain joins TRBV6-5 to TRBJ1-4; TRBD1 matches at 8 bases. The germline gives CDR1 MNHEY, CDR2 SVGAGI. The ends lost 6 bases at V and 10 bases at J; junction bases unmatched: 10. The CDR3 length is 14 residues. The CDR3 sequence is CASSWTGKPLKLFF. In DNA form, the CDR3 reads TGTGCCAGCAGCTGGACAGGGAAGCCCCTAAAACTGTTTTTT.